Listed here are 32 T cell receptor beta chains from one sample, sequenced in a study of CD8 T cells in ankylosing spondylitis. Each CDR3 protein is one row after TCRdb ran MiXCR on the 5' RACE reads. The sample includes 200,000 to 250,000 distinct CDR3 sequences, around 11% of them seen just once. Sequenced material: blood, either unsorted or a sorted T cell fraction (not recorded which). Every receptor here comes from a male donor with ankylosing spondylitis or in good health (not recorded which).

This clonotype was found many times. This chain joins TRBV4-1 and TRBJ1-1; D gene uncertain. The germline CDR1 and CDR2 sequences are MGHRA and YSYEKL. This CDR3 has 17 residues. With 4 bases removed from V and 0 bases from J, the gap between germline ends came to 18 bases. The CDR3 sequence is CASSLEVGTALNTEAFF. Here the CDR3 DNA reads TGCGCCAGCAGCCTAGAGGTTGGAACAGCCTTGAACACTGAAGCTTTCTTT.

The rearrangement uses TRBV15 and TRBJ1-1; 7 bases match TRBD1. The V and J ends lost 0 bases and 11 bases, in that order; junction bases with no gene match: 6. Germline V gives CDR1 LNHNV, CDR2 YYDKDF (reference sequence). The CDR3 consists of 13 residues. The CDR3 sequence is CATSRDRAGGAFF. CDR3 bases: TGTGCCACCAGCAGAGATCGTGCAGGGGGGGCTTTCTTT.

This clonotype was seen at least ten times. The chain couples TRBV11-2 to TRBJ2-3; D gene uncertain. The CDR3 covers 15 residues. V dropped 1 base and J dropped 0 bases, with 8 bases sitting between them. Germline V gene data show CDR1 as SGHAT and CDR2 as FQNNGV. The CDR3 region is CASSLVITSTDTQYF. In DNA, the CDR3 is TGTGCCAGCAGCTTAGTGATTACTAGCACAGATACGCAGTATTTT.

This clonotype was picked up many times. The CDR3 DNA sequence: TGCAGTGCTAGACCCCTAGGGGATCCGAGCTACGAGCAGTACTTC. Protein product: CSARPLGDPSYEQYF. V gene TRBV20-1 combines with J gene TRBJ2-7; D perhaps matches TRBD1 (5 bases). This CDR3 has 15 residues. Germline CDR1 DFQATT, CDR2 SNEGSKA (reference sequence). V was clipped by 2 bases and J by 3 bases, with 17 bases between them.

This clonotype has at least ten counts. This sequence joins TRBV7-3 and TRBJ2-7, with a weak D call TRBD2 (6 bases). CDR3 length: 12 amino acids. CDR1 and CDR2 from the germline V gene are SGHTA and FQGTGA. The germline V and J ends were trimmed by 5 bases and 7 bases, with 12 bases remaining between them. CDR3 sequence (DNA): TGTGCCAGCAGCACGCAGGGAGGTGAGCAGTACTTC. It specifies CASSTQGGEQYF.

This clonotype was picked up many times. The chain couples TRBV5-1 to TRBJ2-1, with 7 bases matching TRBD1. J gave up 1 base and V 2 bases, and 3 bases lay outside the gene matches. The CDR3 length is 15 residues. Germline V gives CDR1 SGHRS, CDR2 YFSETQ. The CDR3 is CASSLRQGSYNEQFF. The CDR3 DNA reads as TGCGCCAGCAGCTTACGACAGGGTTCCTACAATGAGCAGTTCTTC.

The chain has TRBV12-5 and TRBJ1-2, with D perhaps TRBD1 (5 bases). Germline CDR1 LGHNT, CDR2 FRNRAP. V lost 0 bases to trimming and J lost 8 bases, with 22 bases between them. The CDR3 runs to 17 residues. The CDR3 DNA reads TGTGCTAGTGGTTTGGTGACCTCCGGGACCCCTTTGTGGGGCTACACCTTC. Translated, it gives CASGLVTSGTPLWGYTF.

J is TRBJ2-1 and V is TRBV20-1; D may be TRBD1 or TRBD2 (5 bases each). The germline gives CDR1 DFQATT, CDR2 SNEGSKA (reference sequence). This CDR3 is 12 amino acids long. Between the trimmed V and J ends, which lost 5 bases and 6 bases, there was a span of 11 bases. The CDR3 coding sequence is TGCAGTGCTTCTTGGGACGCCAATGAGCAGTTCTTC. This translates into CSASWDANEQFF.

Ten or more counts support this clonotype. This chain connects TRBV20-1 to TRBJ2-1, with 9 nucleotides matching TRBD1. V lost 3 bases, J lost 6 bases, and 9 bases stayed unmatched. Germline lookup yields CDR1 DFQATT and CDR2 SNEGSKA (reference sequence). The CDR3 spans 15 residues. CDR3 sequence reads: CSASGGTGLFNEQFF. CDR3 nucleotides: TGCAGTGCTAGTGGAGGGACAGGGTTGTTCAATGAGCAGTTCTTC.

This clonotype was found many times. V usage is TRBV6-1 and J usage is TRBJ2-3; D is unresolved. This CDR3 has 14 amino acids. Germline V gene data show CDR1 as MNHNS and CDR2 as SASEGT. V shed 7 bases and J shed 7 bases, with 18 bases lying between them. This chain's CDR3 is CASTPPGPRHTQYF. The CDR3, as DNA: TGTGCCAGCACCCCACCTGGTCCCCGACATACGCAGTATTTT.

This clonotype was detected many times. The J gene is TRBJ2-3, the V gene TRBV24-1, with a possible D match to TRBD1 (6 bases). Between the trimmed V and J ends, which lost 5 bases and 11 bases, there was a span of 10 bases. Germline CDR1 reads KGHDR; CDR2 reads SFDVKD. There are 11 residues in the CDR3. For the CDR3, the DNA is TGTGCCACCAGTGCATACAGGGAGCAGTATTTT. Translation gives CATSAYREQYF.

The chain carries TRBV28 and TRBJ2-2, with 10 bases matching TRBD2. V trimming: 5 bases; J trimming: 4 bases; junction bases outside the gene matches: 4. The CDR3 totals 15 residues. Germline values: CDR1 MDHEN, CDR2 SYDVKM. CDR3 in DNA: TGTGCCAGCAGTCTAAGACTAGCGGGCACCGGGGAGCTGTTTTTT. Protein: CASSLRLAGTGELFF.

V is TRBV7-2 and J is TRBJ2-3, with 8 bases lining up with TRBD2. The ends lost 7 bases at V and 9 bases at J; junction bases unmatched: 18. Germline CDR1 SGHTA, CDR2 FQGNSA. The CDR3 is made up of 16 amino acids. The CDR3 region is CASNLPFGREDQTQYF. The DNA for the CDR3 is TGTGCCAGCAACCTGCCCTTTGGGCGGGAGGATCAAACGCAGTATTTT.

There are many counts of this clonotype. The V call is TRBV6-2 or TRBV6-3, the J call TRBJ1-5, with a possible D match to TRBD1 (6 bases). This CDR3 is 14 amino acids long. The V gene's germline CDR1 is MNHEY and CDR2 SVGEGT. The V and J ends lost 4 bases and 3 bases respectively, with 10 bases between them. CDR3 coding DNA: TGTGCCAGCAGTTTTCAGGGGTACAATCAGCCCCAGCATTTT. Protein: CASSFQGYNQPQHF.

This clonotype was seen at least ten times. The CDR3 DNA sequence: TGTGCCAGCAGCTTTTTCCTGCTGGGACAGGGCGTTAAGGGCAATCAGCCCCAGCATTTT. Translated, it gives CASSFFLLGQGVKGNQPQHF. The chain has TRBV7-8 and TRBJ1-5, with 9 bases aligning to TRBD1. The junction had 17 bases not matched to a gene; V was cut back by 3 bases and J by 2 bases. The germline V gene encodes CDR1 SGHVS and CDR2 FQNEAQ. The CDR3 spans 20 residues.

The CDR3 DNA reads as TGTGCCAGCAGCCAAGAGGGCACAGATACGCAGTATTTT. The encoded protein is CASSQEGTDTQYF. The V and J genes are TRBV4-2 and TRBJ2-3, with unresolved D. Germline CDR1 LGHNA, CDR2 YNFKEQ. Trimming left V 0 bases short and J 1 base short, with 2 bases between. This CDR3 has 13 amino acids.

This clonotype has a count of ten or more. V gene TRBV5-1 combines with J gene TRBJ2-3, with TRBD2 identical over 13 bases. CDR3 size: 15 residues. Germline CDR1 and CDR2: SGHRS and YFSETQ. The ends lost 3 bases at V and 5 bases at J; junction bases unmatched: 3. DNA for the CDR3: TGCGCCAGCAGCTGGACTAGCGGGGGAGAAGATACGCAGTATTTT. Translation gives CASSWTSGGEDTQYF.

For this clonotype: This may arise from a read error, as a much more abundant clone is one base away. The V call is TRBV7-8, the J call TRBJ1-5, with D tentatively TRBD1 (5 bases). CDR3 size: 16 residues. From germline, CDR1 is SGHVS and CDR2 FQNEAQ. The CDR3, as DNA: TGTGTCAGCAGCCCCTCGGCCGGGACCACGGGTCAGCCCCAGCATTTT. This gives the protein CVSSPSAGTTGQPQHF.

There are many counts of this clonotype. The J gene is TRBJ1-6, the V gene TRBV11-2, with a tentative D call TRBD1 (6 bases). The CDR3 is made up of 16 amino acids. Trimming left V 5 bases short and J 6 bases short, with 17 bases between. Per germline, CDR1 SGHAT and CDR2 FQNNGV. In nucleotides, the CDR3 is TGTGCCAGCAGCCTCGGATTAGGGGGTGGTAATTCACCCCTCCACTTT. Its protein product is CASSLGLGGGNSPLHF.

This clonotype occurred a few times. This chain joins TRBV9 and TRBJ2-1; 7 bases are shared with TRBD2. The CDR3 covers 17 residues. CDR1 is SGDLS and CDR2 is YYNGEE in the germline V gene. Losses at the gene ends were 0 bases for V and 4 bases for J; bases not matched to a gene: 10. CDR3 coding DNA: TGTGCCAGCAGCGTAGGACGTGGGCTAGCGGTTTACAATGAGCAGTTCTTC. It encodes CASSVGRGLAVYNEQFF.

This chain connects TRBV5-5 to TRBJ2-5; perhaps TRBD1 as D (6 bases). The germline gives CDR1 SGHKS, CDR2 YYEKEE (reference sequence). V dropped 0 bases and J dropped 1 base, with 16 bases sitting between them. The CDR3 covers 17 residues. CDR3 DNA: TGTGCCAGCAGCTTGGAACTCCCTGCGACAGGCCAAGAGACCCAGTACTTC. This encodes CASSLELPATGQETQYF.

At least ten counts were recorded for this clonotype. The chain joins TRBV5-1 to TRBJ1-2; 8 bases match TRBD1. The CDR3 runs 14 residues. J gave up 2 bases and V 3 bases, and 3 bases lay outside the gene matches. The germline CDR1 and CDR2 sequences are SGHRS and YFSETQ. CDR3 bases: TGCGCCAGCAGCTGGGGACAGGCAAACTATGGCTACACCTTC. It encodes CASSWGQANYGYTF.

V and J are TRBV27 and TRBJ1-1, with D hard to call. Germline CDR1 reads MNHEY; CDR2 reads SMNVEV (reference sequence). The CDR3 is 15 residues long. Deletions cut 0 bases from V and 3 bases from J, with 11 bases between. The CDR3 region is CASSLSGWGDTEAFF. The DNA for the CDR3 is TGTGCCAGCAGTTTATCAGGCTGGGGTGACACTGAAGCTTTCTTT.

The chain carries TRBV5-1 and TRBJ2-7; perhaps TRBD1 as D (6 bases). Trimming pared 4 bases from V and 6 bases from J, leaving 14 bases between. Per germline, CDR1 SGHRS and CDR2 YFSETQ. The length of the CDR3 is 13 residues. CDR3 loop: CASSEQGWGEQYF. The CDR3 DNA reads TGCGCCAGCAGCGAGCAGGGGTGGGGCGAGCAGTACTTC.

This clonotype appeared many times. The V call is TRBV29-1, the J call TRBJ1-2, with a possible D match to TRBD1 (5 bases). V lost 4 bases, J lost 6 bases, and 18 bases lay in between. CDR3 length equals 14 residues. Germline CDR1 SQVTM, CDR2 ANQGSEA. CDR3 amino acids: CSVVEFAGDNGYTF. The CDR3 bases are TGCAGCGTTGTGGAGTTTGCGGGGGATAATGGCTACACCTTC.

This clonotype was detected many times. V is TRBV4-2 and J is TRBJ1-1; D unresolved. Germline V CDR1 and CDR2: LGHNA, YNFKEQ. The CDR3 sequence is 13 residues long. V was pared by 4 bases and J by 8 bases, with 14 bases between. Here the CDR3 DNA reads TGTGCCAGCAGCCTCGGGTCAGCGCCCGAAGCTTTCTTT. Its translation: CASSLGSAPEAFF.

Notes on this clonotype: An end of the junction differs from the germline gene, which may be a read error. This chain joins TRBV10-2 and TRBJ1-4; D uncertain. Germline V gene sequence: CDR1 WSHSY, CDR2 SAAADI. The CDR3 is 17 residues long. The CDR3 spells CATSQAWQIVREEKLFF. Written as DNA, the CDR3 is TGTGCCACCTCCCAAGCGTGGCAGATAGTTAGGGAGGAAAAACTGTTTTTT.

The rearrangement uses TRBV20-1 and TRBJ2-7, with D tentatively TRBD1 (5 bases). The CDR3 extends over 14 amino acids. Germline-derived CDR1 and CDR2 are DFQATT and SNEGSKA (reference sequence). V was cut by 3 bases and J by 2 bases, with 14 bases left in between. CDR3 in DNA: TGCAGTGCTAGGGGGCAGGAACCCCCCTACGAGCAGTACTTC. It translates to CSARGQEPPYEQYF.

In its sample, this clonotype was seen many times. This rearrangement joins TRBV5-1 to TRBJ2-5; D assignment may be TRBD1 or TRBD2 (5 bases each). Trimming removed 4 bases from V and 5 bases from J, with 15 bases in between. The CDR3 spans 14 residues. Germline CDR1 SGHRS, CDR2 YFSETQ. In DNA, the CDR3 is TGCGCCAGCAGCGTCGGGACCCAGCCGGAGACCCAGTACTTC. Amino acid sequence: CASSVGTQPETQYF. The complete variable domain, with remaining parts taken from reference TRBV5-1 and TRBJ2-5, reads KAGVTQTPRYLIKTRGQQVTLSCSPISGHRSVSWYQQTPGQGLQFLFEYFSETQRNKGNFPGRFSGRQFSNSRSEMNVSTLELGDSALYLCASSVGTQPETQYFGPGTRLLVL.

This clonotype was detected ten times or more. This chain links TRBV6-5 with TRBJ1-1; no firm D call. The V gene's germline CDR1 is MNHEY and CDR2 SVGAGI. The V gene lost 0 bases and the J gene lost 4 bases, with 12 bases spanning the gap. The CDR3 runs 15 residues. CDR3 region: CASSYSRGSGTEAFF. The CDR3 bases are TGTGCCAGCAGTTACTCGAGAGGGTCGGGCACTGAAGCTTTCTTT.

This clonotype was seen repeatedly, ten times or more. The V gene is TRBV20-1, the J gene TRBJ2-7; no clear D gene. The CDR3 loop spans 12 amino acids. Trimming removed 6 bases at V and 2 bases at J, with 11 bases between. The V gene's germline CDR1 is DFQATT and CDR2 SNEGSKA (reference sequence). CDR3 amino acids: CSAPGSAYEQYF. Written as DNA, the CDR3 is TGCAGTGCCCCGGGTTCTGCCTACGAGCAGTACTTC.

The J gene is TRBJ2-1, the V gene TRBV29-1, with a tentative D call TRBD1 (6 bases). The V gene's germline CDR1 is SQVTM and CDR2 ANQGSEA. CDR3 length: 17 residues. V gave up 7 bases and J gave up 4 bases, with 26 bases separating them. The CDR3 sequence: CSGRSGTPHRGYNEQFF. CDR3 DNA sequence: TGCAGCGGCCGGTCCGGGACACCTCACCGGGGTTACAATGAGCAGTTCTTC.